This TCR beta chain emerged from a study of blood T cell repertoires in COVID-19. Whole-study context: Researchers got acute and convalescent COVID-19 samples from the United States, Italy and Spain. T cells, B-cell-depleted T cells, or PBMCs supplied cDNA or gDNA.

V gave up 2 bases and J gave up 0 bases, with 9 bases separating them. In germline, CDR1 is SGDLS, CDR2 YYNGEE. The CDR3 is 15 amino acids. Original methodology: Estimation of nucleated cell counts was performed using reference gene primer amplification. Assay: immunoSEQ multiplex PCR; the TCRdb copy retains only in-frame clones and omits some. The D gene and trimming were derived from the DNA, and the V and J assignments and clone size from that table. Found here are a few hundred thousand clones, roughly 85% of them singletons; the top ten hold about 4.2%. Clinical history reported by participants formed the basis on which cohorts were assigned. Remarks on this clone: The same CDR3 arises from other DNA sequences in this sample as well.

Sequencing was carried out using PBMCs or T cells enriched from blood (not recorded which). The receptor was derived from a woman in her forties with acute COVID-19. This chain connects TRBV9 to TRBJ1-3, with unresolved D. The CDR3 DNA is TGTGCCAGCAGCGTGAGCGCTGCCTCTGGAAACACCATATATTTT. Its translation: CASSVSAASGNTIYF.